This T cell receptor (beta chain) was sequenced for a study of control samples from healthy donors and cancer patients. Sequencing was performed with immunoSEQ multiplex PCR; in TCRdb, only in-frame clones are kept and a portion is missing. The data hold 350,000 to 450,000 clones, with around nine tenths observed a single time. V was shortened by 0 bases and J by 8 bases, with 16 bases between the two germline ends. Germline assignment: CDR1 SGHDN and CDR2 FVKESK. The CDR3 runs 16 residues. This clone turned up a few times. The sample was PBMCs. The chain has TRBV14 and TRBJ2-2; the D is unclear. The TCR originated in a man in his forties with head and neck cancer. In DNA, the CDR3 is TGTGCCAGCAGCCAAGACGCAAAGTTTGGTAAAGGGGAGCTGTTTTTT. Translating it yields CASSQDAKFGKGELFF.